This TCR beta chain was sequenced for a study of blood T cell repertoires in COVID-19. V lost 4 bases to trimming and J lost 3 bases; unmatched junction nucleotides: 8. The CDR3 contains 15 residues. CDR1 and CDR2 from the germline V gene are SGHRS and YFSETQ. Some clones are missing from TCRdb's copy, which holds only in-frame ones; the method was immunoSEQ multiplex PCR. This table holds 15,000 to 20,000 clones, 80% found once. This chain joins TRBV5-1 and TRBJ1-1; 8 positions match TRBD1. This clonotype was sampled from an elderly man with acute or convalescent COVID-19. The specimen sequenced was peripheral blood. The CDR3 nucleotides are TGCGCCAGCAGCCTGGGACAGGTGGGGGACACTGAAGCTTTCTTT. Translation: CASSLGQVGDTEAFF.